The next 23 T cell receptor beta chains were all read from a single sample in a study of shared T cell receptors in the human thymus. Clones were sequenced by immunoSEQ multiplex PCR, and TCRdb holds only the in-frame ones, with some missing. The table records roughly 68,000 clones, about 95% of them present only once. Specimen: thymocytes. Receptor source: a human donor.

The V call is TRBV6-6, the J call TRBJ1-2; D is ambiguous. Trimming removed 2 bases from V and 4 bases from J, with 14 bases in between. There are 15 residues in the CDR3. Germline CDR1 is MNHNY and CDR2 is SVGAGI (reference sequence). The CDR3 loop is CASSYRGSTTYGYTF. The CDR3 DNA sequence: TGTGCCAGCAGTTACCGGGGTTCCACAACCTATGGCTACACCTTC.

The chain uses TRBV4-1 and TRBJ1-1; D gene ambiguous. The CDR3 is 15 residues long. Trimming cost V 6 bases and J 5 bases, with 19 bases left between them. Germline CDR1 is MGHRA and CDR2 is YSYEKL. The CDR3, as DNA: TGCGCCAGCAGTCAATTAGACCCAGTCGGGACTGAAGCTTTCTTT. As protein: CASSQLDPVGTEAFF.

This rearrangement joins TRBV11-3 to TRBJ2-7; the D call may be TRBD1 or TRBD2 (5 bases each). Deletions cut 5 bases from V and 6 bases from J, with 11 bases between. CDR1 and CDR2 from the germline V gene are SGHNT and YENEEA. CDR3 length equals 12 residues. The CDR3 DNA reads as TGTGCCAGCAGCAGGGGACGGTCCGAGCAGTACTTC. As protein: CASSRGRSEQYF. Full variable domain (rest looked up from reference TRBV11-3 and TRBJ2-7): EAGVVQSPRYKIIEKKQPVAFWCNPISGHNTLYWYLQNLGQGPELLIRYENEEAVDDSQLPKDRFSAERLKGVDSTLKIQPAELGDSAVYLCASSRGRSEQYFGPGTRLTVT.

The chain carries TRBV6-1 and TRBJ2-4; D uncertain. Germline CDR1 and CDR2: MNHNS and SASEGT. Deletions cut 3 bases from V and 12 bases from J, with 6 bases between. The CDR3 loop spans 10 amino acids. CDR3: CASSDENQYF. The CDR3 DNA reads as TGTGCCAGCAGTGACGAAAATCAGTACTTC.

The genes are TRBV6-4 and TRBJ2-1; a weak D match, TRBD1 (6 bases). The V end lost 7 bases, the J end lost 2 bases, and 18 bases lay between the germline ends. The CDR3 has 16 amino acids. The germline CDR1 and CDR2 sequences are MRHNA and SNTAGT. The CDR3 here is CASTPTGHSTYNEQFF. For the CDR3, the DNA is TGTGCCAGCACCCCGACAGGACACTCAACCTACAATGAGCAGTTCTTC.

The chain joins TRBV7-2 to TRBJ1-2; the D is unclear. V was cut by 5 bases and J by 3 bases, with 13 bases left in between. The CDR3 consists of 14 residues. Germline CDR1 and CDR2: SGHTA and FQGNSA. CDR3 protein: CASSPAREYYGYTF. In nucleotides, the CDR3 is TGTGCCAGCAGCCCAGCGCGGGAATACTATGGCTACACCTTC.

The genes are TRBV6-5 and TRBJ1-1; no definite D call. Per the germline V gene, CDR1 is MNHEY and CDR2 is SVGAGI. The germline V and J ends were trimmed by 5 bases and 3 bases, with 10 bases remaining between them. The length of the CDR3 is 13 residues. This CDR3 reads CASSRGRDTEAFF. The CDR3 nucleotides are TGTGCCAGCAGTAGAGGACGGGACACTGAAGCTTTCTTT.

A single count supports this clone. J is TRBJ2-1 and V is TRBV2; D may be TRBD1 or TRBD2 (5 bases each). The CDR3 is made up of 15 amino acids. Germline CDR1 reads SNHLY; CDR2 reads FYNNEI. Between the trimmed V and J ends, which lost 7 bases and 15 bases, there was a span of 28 bases. CDR3 coding DNA: TGTGCCAGCACCCCTCCGCCTCGGGGACCTAATTCCCCGTTCTTC. It specifies CASTPPPRGPNSPFF. Complete variable domain (other parts from reference TRBV2 and TRBJ2-1): EPEVTQTPSHQVTQMGQEVILRCVPISNHLYFYWYRQILGQKVEFLVSFYNNEISEKSEIFDDQFSVERPDGSNFTLKIRSTKLEDSAMYFCASTPPPRGPNSPFFGPGTRLTVL.

V gene TRBV5-4 combines with J gene TRBJ2-2; D unresolved. There are 14 residues in the CDR3. Germline values: CDR1 SGHNT, CDR2 YYREEE (reference sequence). Trimming removed 0 bases at V and 5 bases at J, with 8 bases between. For the CDR3, the DNA is TGTGCCAGCAGCTTGGATCCCGGGACCGGGGAGCTGTTTTTT. The encoded protein is CASSLDPGTGELFF. Full variable domain (rest looked up from reference TRBV5-4 and TRBJ2-2): ETGVTQSPTHLIKTRGQQVTLRCSSQSGHNTVSWYQQALGQGPQFIFQYYREEENGRGNFPPRFSGLQFPNYSSELNVNALELDDSALYLCASSLDPGTGELFFGEGSRLTVL.

V is TRBV5-6 and J is TRBJ2-5, with D perhaps TRBD1 (6 bases). The CDR3 consists of 18 residues. The V end was cut by 5 bases, the J end by 2 bases, with 25 bases between. Per the germline V gene, CDR1 is SGHDT and CDR2 is YYEEEE. The CDR3 nucleotides are TGTGCCAGCAGATGCAAACAGGGCGGCCGTCGGTGGCAAGAGACCCAGTACTTC. It is translated as CASRCKQGGRRWQETQYF.

The rearrangement links TRBV7-9 to TRBJ2-3; D possibly corresponds to TRBD1 (5 bases). Germline V lookup: CDR1 SEHNR, CDR2 FQNEAQ (reference sequence). Trimming pared 3 bases from V and 7 bases from J, leaving 20 bases between. CDR3 size: 16 residues. This CDR3 reads CASSFEGAGKPNTQYF. CDR3 bases: TGTGCCAGCAGCTTCGAAGGGGCAGGAAAACCCAATACGCAGTATTTT.

This chain joins TRBV4-1 and TRBJ2-7, with 8 bases that match TRBD1. V was clipped by 4 bases and J by 4 bases; unmatched bases: 6. The CDR3 totals 14 residues. Germline V gene data show CDR1 as MGHRA and CDR2 as YSYEKL. Here the CDR3 DNA reads TGCGCCAGCAGCCCCGGGGACAGGCGTTACGAGCAGTACTTC. Amino acid sequence: CASSPGDRRYEQYF.

V is TRBV5-6 and J is TRBJ1-2; D may be TRBD1 (6 bases). The CDR3 length is 14 residues. V lost 4 bases to trimming and J lost 4 bases, with 14 bases between them. CDR1 is SGHDT, CDR2 YYEEEE, per germline. The CDR3 loop is CASSTGQTSYGYTF. As DNA, the CDR3 is TGTGCCAGCAGCACCGGACAGACTTCCTATGGCTACACCTTC.

The CDR3 spells CATSRVCKECLAGGPRIYNEQFF. CDR3 coding DNA: TGTGCCACCAGCAGAGTATGTAAGGAGTGCCTAGCGGGGGGTCCCAGGATCTACAATGAGCAGTTCTTC. The V call is TRBV15, the J call TRBJ2-1; 11 positions agree with TRBD2. CDR3 length: 23 residues. Germline values: CDR1 LNHNV, CDR2 YYDKDF (reference sequence). V was pared by 1 base and J by 3 bases, with 23 bases of the junction left unmatched.

The CDR3 loop is CAISRTGGNTIYF. CDR3 DNA: TGTGCCATCTCCCGGACAGGGGGAAACACCATATATTTT. The gene calls are TRBV10-3 and TRBJ1-3, with 8 bases aligning to TRBD1. The CDR3 runs 13 residues. Per the germline V gene, CDR1 is ENHRY and CDR2 is SYGVKD. J lost 4 bases, V lost 8 bases, and 4 bases had no gene match.

The chain has TRBV11-3 and TRBJ1-2; D is unclear. V was cut by 5 bases and J by 2 bases, with 21 bases left in between. Germline values: CDR1 SGHNT, CDR2 YENEEA. CDR3 size: 17 residues. In DNA form, the CDR3 reads TGTGCCAGCAGCAAGCTAGTTTTGGGCACGGCGAACTATGGCTACACCTTC. It specifies CASSKLVLGTANYGYTF. The full variable domain, in which reference TRBV11-3 and TRBJ1-2 provide the parts outside the CDR3, is EAGVVQSPRYKIIEKKQPVAFWCNPISGHNTLYWYLQNLGQGPELLIRYENEEAVDDSQLPKDRFSAERLKGVDSTLKIQPAELGDSAVYLCASSKLVLGTANYGYTFGSGTRLTVV.

The rearrangement joins TRBV5-1 to TRBJ1-1; 7 positions match TRBD1. Looked up from germline, CDR1 is SGHRS and CDR2 is YFSETQ. V lost 3 bases and J lost 0; bases outside the gene matches: 5. CDR3 length: 15 residues. DNA of the CDR3: TGCGCCAGCAGCTCGCATACAGGGGTGAACACTGAAGCTTTCTTT. It codes for CASSSHTGVNTEAFF.

This chain connects TRBV27 to TRBJ2-2; D is uncertain. Germline lookup yields CDR1 MNHEY and CDR2 SMNVEV (reference sequence). Trimming removed 4 bases from V and 2 bases from J, with 5 bases in between. The CDR3 spans 13 residues. DNA of the CDR3: TGTGCCAGCAGTTGGGGAAACACCGGGGAGCTGTTTTTT. Translating it yields CASSWGNTGELFF.

This chain joins TRBV5-6 and TRBJ1-2; D not resolved. Trimming removed 5 bases from V and 4 bases from J, with 18 bases in between. The CDR3 loop spans 15 amino acids. The germline V gene encodes CDR1 SGHDT and CDR2 YYEEEE. DNA for the CDR3: TGTGCCAGCAGACTAGACAAGTTAGACGGCTATGGCTACACCTTC. Its translation is CASRLDKLDGYGYTF.

The rearrangement links TRBV7-9 to TRBJ2-5; D could derive from TRBD1 or TRBD2 (6 bases each). Trimming removed 5 bases from V and 1 base from J, with 23 bases in between. The CDR3 runs 18 residues. CDR1 SEHNR and CDR2 FQNEAQ come from the germline V gene (reference sequence). The CDR3 coding sequence is TGTGCCAGCAGCCCATTTGGGGGGCCTAATAAACTCCAAGAGACCCAGTACTTC. It codes for CASSPFGGPNKLQETQYF.

The genes are TRBV19 and TRBJ1-5, with a tentative D call TRBD1 (6 bases). This CDR3 contains 15 residues. CDR1 is LNHDA and CDR2 is SQIVND in the germline V gene (reference sequence). Trimming stripped 7 bases from V and 6 bases from J, with 19 bases between. CDR3 protein: CASTRGGGGRQPQHF. DNA of the CDR3: TGTGCCAGTACAAGGGGAGGAGGGGGACGTCAGCCCCAGCATTTT.

V is TRBV4-1 and J is TRBJ1-1; TRBD1 agrees at 7 bases. This CDR3 spans 22 amino acids. Germline lookup yields CDR1 MGHRA and CDR2 YSYEKL. After removal of 0 bases from V and 1 base from J, the junction contained 23 bases not matched to a gene. This CDR3 reads CASSQDHRRTGLIPKENTEAFF. Written as DNA, the CDR3 is TGCGCCAGCAGCCAAGATCATCGACGGACAGGTTTAATCCCCAAGGAGAACACTGAAGCTTTCTTT.

The rearrangement uses TRBV5-1 and TRBJ2-2; TRBD2 matches 7 bases. The V and J ends lost 0 bases and 5 bases, in that order; junction bases with no gene match: 7. CDR3 length equals 16 residues. Germline assignment: CDR1 SGHRS and CDR2 YFSETQ. The CDR3 region is CASSLEEQGGTGELFF. The CDR3 coding sequence is TGCGCCAGCAGCTTGGAAGAGCAGGGAGGGACCGGGGAGCTGTTTTTT. Full variable domain (rest looked up from reference TRBV5-1 and TRBJ2-2): KAGVTQTPRYLIKTRGQQVTLSCSPISGHRSVSWYQQTPGQGLQFLFEYFSETQRNKGNFPGRFSGRQFSNSRSEMNVSTLELGDSALYLCASSLEEQGGTGELFFGEGSRLTVL.